These 9 T cell receptor beta chains came from one sample sequenced in a study of T cells in Graves' hyperthyroidism and ophthalmopathy. Using RNA transcripts as the source, TCR beta CDR3 regions were amplified. A set of HTBI primers served as the primers for a first-round RT-PCR of the TCR CDR3. MiXCR, applied by TCRdb to the multiplex PCR reads, yields one record per CDR3 protein. The repertoire holds hundreds of thousands of distinct CDR3 sequences, with 13% to 15% as singletons. Specimen: blood. All receptors come from a woman aged 18 to 35 with Graves' hyperthyroidism.

This clonotype has just one count. This chain uses TRBV19 with TRBJ2-1; 8 bases map to TRBD2. Looked up from germline, CDR1 is LNHDA and CDR2 is SQIVND (reference sequence). The V and J ends lost 4 bases and 8 bases, in that order; junction bases with no gene match: 7. This CDR3 has 14 amino acids. CDR3 residues: CASSKAGGLHEQFF. Here the CDR3 DNA reads TGTGCCAGTAGTAAGGCGGGAGGTCTTCATGAGCAGTTCTTC.

Details on this clonotype: A much larger clone differs by one base, so this may be a read error. The chain employs TRBV29-1 and TRBJ2-3; D gene ambiguous. The CDR3 covers 12 residues. Germline V gene sequence: CDR1 SQVTM, CDR2 ANQGSEA. V was trimmed by 3 bases and J by 0 bases, leaving 4 bases between them. CDR3 DNA: TGCAGCGTTGAGGCCAGCACAGATACGCAGTATTTT. It codes for CSVEASTDTQYF.

The CDR3 here is CASKERGTEAFF. The CDR3 coding sequence is TGTGCCAGCAAGGAGAGGGGCACTGAAGCTTTCTTT. V usage is TRBV6-1 and J usage is TRBJ1-1; tentative D call: TRBD1 (5 bases). This CDR3 contains 12 residues. CDR1 and CDR2 (germline): MNHNS, SASEGT. The V end lost 7 bases, the J end lost 4 bases, and 10 bases lay between the germline ends.

The chain carries TRBV12-3 or TRBV12-4 and TRBJ1-5, with D perhaps TRBD1 (6 bases). This CDR3 is built from 16 residues. V lost 6 bases and J lost 4, with 19 bases in between. DNA of the CDR3: TGTGCCAGCAGATCGGGGGGGGTGGGGACAAATCAGCCCCAGCATTTT. It specifies CASRSGGVGTNQPQHF.

This clonotype was observed a handful of times. V gene TRBV10-3 combines with J gene TRBJ2-3; tentatively, D is TRBD2 (7 bases). This CDR3 contains 13 residues. The ends were cut back, 6 bases at V and 6 bases at J, with 13 bases in the middle. Germline V CDR1 and CDR2: ENHRY, SYGVKD. This CDR3 reads CAISGGGADTQYF. In nucleotides, the CDR3 is TGTGCCATCAGCGGCGGGGGCGCGGATACGCAGTATTTT.

This clonotype has only a few counts. The gene calls are TRBV7-9 and TRBJ1-5; the D gene is possibly TRBD1 (6 bases). V was clipped by 9 bases and J by 6 bases, with 15 bases between them. CDR1 is SEHNR, CDR2 FQNEAQ, per germline (reference sequence). The CDR3 extends over 13 amino acids. CDR3 bases: TGTGCCAGGAGGGGGGGGATTCGTCAGCCCCAGCATTTT. Translation: CARRGGIRQPQHF.

This clonotype has ten or more counts. The chain joins TRBV11-1 to TRBJ2-1; D is uncertain. Germline CDR1 SGHAT, CDR2 FQDESV (reference sequence). V was pared by 1 base and J by 1 base, with 8 bases between. The CDR3 extends over 15 amino acids. The CDR3 DNA reads TGTGCCAGCAGCTTAGTTCCGGATTCCTACAATGAGCAGTTCTTC. Translating gives CASSLVPDSYNEQFF.

This clonotype was detected ten times or more. This chain links TRBV20-1 with TRBJ2-5; D is unresolved. Germline V gene sequence: CDR1 DFQATT, CDR2 SNEGSKA (reference sequence). This CDR3 has 16 residues. Trimming removed 0 bases from V and 0 bases from J, with 14 bases in between. The CDR3 region has the DNA TGCAGTGCTAGAGATTCACAGAACGAGTACCAAGAGACCCAGTACTTC. Translating gives CSARDSQNEYQETQYF.

This clonotype has at least ten counts. The rearrangement uses TRBV7-2 and TRBJ1-1; no clear D gene. The CDR3 length is 13 residues. Germline CDR1 and CDR2: SGHTA and FQGNSA. The V and J ends lost 5 bases and 5 bases respectively, with 12 bases between them. CDR3 coding DNA: TGTGCCAGCAGCCCCCTGGGTGGGACTGAAGCTTTCTTT. Protein sequence: CASSPLGGTEAFF. The variable domain in full, completed from reference TRBV7-2 and TRBJ1-1, reads GAGVSQSPSNKVTEKGKDVELRCDPISGHTALYWYRQSLGQGLEFLIYFQGNSAPDKSGLPSDRFSAERTGGSVSTLTIQRTQQEDSAVYLCASSPLGGTEAFFGQGTRLTVV.